This T cell receptor beta chain was profiled in a study of cytomegalovirus exposure and HLA in healthy donors (dated 2017 in TCRdb). The study in broad terms: An earlier analysis of around 600 of the donors reported about 250 Gb of sequence data and 117 million unique TCR beta sequences from 150 million to 200 million T cells. An early release that covered about 600 HLA-typed donors contained about 300 gigabases of sequencing data and 85 million to 100 million unique TCR sequences. The genetic ancestry cluster associated with self-reported Caucasian donors included about 81% of the 300 to 400 genotyped donors. The aim of the study was to test whether cataloging public T cell receptors could identify signatures of past pathogen exposure. The study used immunosequencing to profile the T cell repertoires of approximately 630 subjects and linked those repertoires to cytomegalovirus serostatus. Besides the first cohort of 666 subjects, a separate validation cohort made up of 90 to 150 different subjects was used. To predict cytomegalovirus infection status, the study brought together high-throughput TCR immunosequencing, statistical association of individual TCRs with disease status, and machine learning. A later analysis re-examined previously published TCR beta repertoires from several hundred donors and added high-resolution HLA genotyping to investigate patterns of TCR occurrence. The later analysis used no new phenotypic data to find candidate immune exposures, relying instead on TCR beta sequences and their occurrence across donors. In an earlier analysis of 587 of the donors, high-throughput TCR beta sequencing was used to judge whether each TCR beta V gene segment behaved as functional or pseudogenic. Donor age, sex, ethnicity and CMV serostatus were compiled alongside the repertoire data. Genome-wide SNP genotypes for about three fifths of the roughly 700 donors were used in a later genetic analysis, which treated that subset as a discovery cohort. Every repertoire in the discovery cohort had been generated on one and the same sequencing platform. Class I and class II HLA loci were covered by the typing at four-digit resolution. The number of donors typed differed by locus, with about 629-640 for A, B, C, DRB1 and DQB1, over 500 for DQA1, some 570 for DPA1, and approximately 470 for DPB1. About five DR-DQ haplotypes were handled as single units for association and clustering because linkage in the cohort was strong. Across around 400 genotyped donors of the cohort, an average of approximately 220,000 unique TCR beta nucleotide sequences per donor were sequenced, and around 19% of those sequences were non-productive. Points the paper makes about the study in general: Assigning TCR associations to individual alleles was difficult when HLA alleles, especially DR and DQ, strongly co-occurred. Several of the top co-occurrence clusters appeared to be linked to parvovirus B19, influenza, CMV and Epstein-Barr virus, according to a later analysis. Correlated functional status among segregating V segments might be attributable to linkage disequilibrium, but an unknown experimental factor could not be ruled out. In an earlier analysis of over 550 of the donors, most TCR beta V segments were observed in productive rearrangements about 90% or about 30% of the time, broadly matching IMGT annotations. It was suggested by the authors that the approach could potentially be generalized to other disease states and immunological phenotypes. Because some donors lacked HLA typing at each locus, the association tests relied only on the typed subset. A group of highly shared sequence variants was considered likely to be a technical artifact of the sequencing pipeline. An association between a missense DCLRE1C variant and V-gene and J-gene trimming of TCR beta chains was found in a later genetic analysis and replicated in an independent cohort. The study gave a list of some 150 TCR beta chains associated with cytomegalovirus. Because counts were too low, approximately 18 rarely observed V segments, including chromosome 9 orphons, were excluded from the earlier analysis of several hundred of the donors. Presence/absence analyses assumed roughly uniform sequencing depth across donors, an assumption that may not hold. A further reported finding was that TCR beta sequences accurately predicted the HLA-A and HLA-B alleles for most subjects in the first cohort. Compared with the 666-donor mean, donors in an Asian-associated ancestry cluster had fewer N-insertions in productive TCRs, according to a later genetic analysis. The classifier was reported to diagnose cytomegalovirus status with high specificity and sensitivity in both the original cohort and the validation cohort. For the cohort, immune exposure information was limited to CMV serostatus. At a false discovery rate of 0.05, a later analysis linked 16,951 TCR beta sequences to specific HLA alleles. Because the 87-base-pair reads could not distinguish some IMGT-functional V segments, including TRBV6-2 and TRBV6-3, those segments were excluded. In this cohort, only TCR beta chains were sequenced, and detectable features were limited by the absence of alpha or paired-chain data. According to a later analysis, most CMV-associated TCR beta chains appeared to be HLA-restricted, and the HLA associations seemed to be driven largely by CMV exposure. In a later analysis, HLA-associated TCR beta chains were found to be more clonally expanded and to have lower generation probabilities than equally common non-associated chains. Most TCR sequences were seen in very few donors, while some public TCRs were found in many individuals. In a later analysis, the rate of TCR association differed among HLA loci, with DRB1 alleles having the most associated TCRs and HLA-C alleles having the fewest. In vitro tests confirmed that a few of the cytomegalovirus-associated TCR beta chains recognize cytomegalovirus antigens.

Trimming removed 5 bases from V and 1 base from J, leaving 17 bases between the germline ends. The germline V gene encodes CDR1 MNHEY and CDR2 SMNVEV (reference sequence). From its cysteine to its phenylalanine, the CDR3 spans 16 amino acids. Only the CDR3 DNA stays, 48 bases, in frame from base 1. On this clone itself: What this receptor recognizes is not known. Qualities for individual bases were not recorded, and no much larger clone is one base off.

The cohort comprised around 690 healthy bone marrow donors. Cohort members were all nominally healthy when sampled, although unrecorded immune exposures were likely present. The donor was CMV seronegative and was included in the group of a few hundred seronegative cohort members. A peripheral blood sample was collected from each donor, and TCR beta sequencing was performed on peripheral blood mononuclear cells. Genomic DNA extraction from the blood cell samples was performed with the Qiagen DNeasy Blood Extraction Kit. Libraries were constructed by the immunoSEQ multiplex PCR assay. The multiplex PCR relied on a mix of 60 forward primers for TCR Vbeta segments and 13 reverse primers for TCR Jbeta segments. A multiplex PCR assay on genomic DNA amplified the CDR3 region of rearranged TCR beta genes. On the Illumina HiSeq System, the amplified TCR beta libraries were sequenced as 87-base-pair reads. The original methods were these. In a later analysis, some 80 million unique TCR beta chains were counted across the 650 to 700 repertoires, and about 9.9 million of these chains were shared by at least two donors. Raw reads were error-corrected and collapsed into unique sequences by a nearest-neighbor algorithm in which closely related sequences were merged to remove PCR and sequencing errors. V, D and J gene segments were assigned by aligning CDR3 sequences to IMGT reference sequences. Each retained sequence needed at least a six-nucleotide match to both a V gene segment and a J gene segment. A rearrangement counted as productive if the CDR3 had no stop codons and remained in frame with V and J, and every other rearrangement counted as non-productive. CDR3 was defined by IMGT convention, running from the second conserved V-encoded cysteine to the conserved J-encoded phenylalanine. In an earlier analysis of approximately 590 of the donors, sequences lacking an unambiguous match to a single V gene segment were excluded. In an earlier analysis of approximately 560 of the donors, a V segment was called functional when productive rearrangements were above 56.7%, and segregating when the standard deviation between donors exceeded 5%. To diagnose cytomegalovirus status from the catalog of TCR beta chain sequences, a statistical classification framework was built. A later analysis assigned V and J genes by comparing TCR nucleotide sequences with IMGT/GENE-DB human TR gene sequences. A later analysis assigned CDR3 sequences and most-parsimonious VDJ recombination scenarios with the TCRdist pipeline. In a later analysis, each TCR beta chain was defined by its CDR3 amino acid sequence together with its V-gene family, and reads lacking a unique V-gene family were excluded. To address suspected cross-contamination and a sequencing artifact, a later analysis removed 450 to 700 highly shared, low-generation-probability nucleotide sequences. For each public chain, a later analysis derived a clonal expansion index from normalized ranks of inferred template counts within each repertoire. In a later analysis, generation probabilities were computed with a VDJ recombination model fitted to out-of-frame rearrangements, and the resulting probabilities were checked against IGoR. A later analysis scored TCR-TCR, TCR-HLA and TCR-CMV co-occurrence with hypergeometric tests, applying a repertoire-size bias correction to TCR pairs. False discovery rates were estimated in a later analysis by permuting HLA or CMV assignments 20 times. In a later analysis, co-occurring TCRs were grouped with DBSCAN, and TCRdist sequence similarity was added when clustering was performed within HLA-allele-positive subsets. Repertoires with fewer than 30,000 or more than 120,000 public chains, plus five repertoires with anomalous nucleotide sharing, were excluded from co-occurrence clustering. The source is immuneACCESS, and TCRdb retained only in-frame sequences with V and J called. Part of the clones is not carried over; for the studies checked, unresolved V genes explain less than half of this, and the remainder is unexplained. V, J and clone size are those of that table, while D and trimming were read from the DNA. The sample has about 130,000 clones on record, approximately 80% of them singletons. The ten top clones hold 2.7% of the sample.

The V and J genes are TRBV27 and TRBJ1-1; no D gene call is confident. Sequenced sample: PBMCs. The sequence was obtained from a boy between 2 and 10 years old in good health and CMV-seronegative. The CDR3 corresponds to CASSLTDIAPNTEAFF. The DNA reads as follows: TGTGCCAGCAGTCTAACCGACATCGCCCCGAACACTGAAGCTTTCTTT.